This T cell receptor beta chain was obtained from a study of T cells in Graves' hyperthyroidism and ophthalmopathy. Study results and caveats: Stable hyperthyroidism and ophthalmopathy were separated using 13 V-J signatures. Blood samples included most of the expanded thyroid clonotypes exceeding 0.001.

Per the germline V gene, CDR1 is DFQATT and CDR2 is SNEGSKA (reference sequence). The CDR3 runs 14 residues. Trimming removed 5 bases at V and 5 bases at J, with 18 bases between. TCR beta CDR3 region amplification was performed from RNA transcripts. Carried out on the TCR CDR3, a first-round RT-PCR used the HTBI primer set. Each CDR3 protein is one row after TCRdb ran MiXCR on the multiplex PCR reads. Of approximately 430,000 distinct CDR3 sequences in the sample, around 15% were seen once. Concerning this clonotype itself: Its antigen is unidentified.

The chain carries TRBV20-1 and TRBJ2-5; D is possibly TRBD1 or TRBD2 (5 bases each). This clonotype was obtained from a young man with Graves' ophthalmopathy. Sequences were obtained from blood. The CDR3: CSAAERRGRETQYF. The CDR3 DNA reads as TGCAGTGCTGCCGAGAGACGGGGCCGGGAGACCCAGTACTTC.